These T cell receptor beta chains were read from a single sample in a study of T-cell memory formation after mild COVID-19. TCRdb recomputed calls from the 5' RACE reads with MiXCR, one row per CDR3 protein. The sample yields 250,000 to 350,000 distinct CDR3 sequences, 14% seen once. The sequencing input was PBMCs or a T cell subset sorted from them (not recorded which). The receptors here all came from a man aged 18 to 29 who had mild COVID-19 (a few samples of this study predate the infection). Cell type and time point are not known. The CDR3 runs from the conserved cysteine through the conserved F or W. D genes are given only for firm matches. Size values are once, few and many counts, or a class for expanded clones, and some rows have none.

d_call: TRBD1
j_call: TRBJ2-3
clone_size: few
v_call: TRBV27
cdr3_aa: CASSYGTGGLDTQYF
cdr3_nt: TGTGCCAGCAGTTACGGGACAGGGGGGCTAGATACGCAGTATTTT

d_call: TRBD1
j_call: TRBJ1-2
clone_size: few
v_call: TRBV6-1
cdr3_aa: CASTTGSYGYTF
cdr3_nt: TGTGCCAGCACGACAGGGAGCTATGGCTACACCTTC

d_call: TRBD1
j_call: TRBJ1-2
clone_size: NA
v_call: TRBV6-5
cdr3_aa: CASRVQGRGGYTF
cdr3_nt: TGTGCCAGCAGAGTACAGGGGAGAGGTGGCTACACCTTC

d_call: NA
j_call: TRBJ2-3
clone_size: few
v_call: TRBV7-2
cdr3_aa: CASSFYGVGDTQYF
cdr3_nt: TGTGCCAGCAGCTTCTATGGGGTTGGAGATACGCAGTATTTT

d_call: NA
j_call: TRBJ2-5
clone_size: many
v_call: TRBV5-1
cdr3_aa: CASSLLGETQYF
cdr3_nt: TGCGCCAGCAGCTTGTTAGGAGAGACCCAGTACTTC

d_call: TRBD1
j_call: TRBJ1-5
clone_size: few
v_call: TRBV12-3/TRBV12-4
cdr3_aa: CASRMGQGNQPQHF
cdr3_nt: TGTGCCAGCAGGATGGGACAGGGCAATCAGCCCCAGCATTTT

d_call: TRBD1
j_call: TRBJ1-2
clone_size: few
v_call: TRBV18
cdr3_aa: CASSLVTGPTNYGYTF
cdr3_nt: TGTGCCAGCTCACTAGTGACAGGGCCTACTAACTATGGCTACACCTTC

d_call: TRBD1
j_call: TRBJ1-5
clone_size: NA
v_call: TRBV29-1
cdr3_aa: CSVRTGVINQPQHF
cdr3_nt: TGCAGCGTACGGACAGGGGTGATCAATCAGCCCCAGCATTTT

d_call: TRBD1
j_call: TRBJ1-6
clone_size: few
v_call: TRBV10-3
cdr3_aa: CATTEGRQGNSPLHF
cdr3_nt: TGTGCCACGACGGAGGGGAGACAGGGGAACTCACCCCTCCACTTT

d_call: TRBD2
j_call: TRBJ2-1
clone_size: few
v_call: TRBV11-2
cdr3_aa: CASSSQRGGLSSYNEQFF
cdr3_nt: TGTGCCAGCAGCTCACAGCGGGGTGGACTTAGCTCCTACAATGAGCAGTTCTTC

d_call: NA
j_call: TRBJ2-7
clone_size: many
v_call: TRBV5-1
cdr3_aa: CASSLVQGNYEQYF
cdr3_nt: TGCGCCAGCAGCTTGGTACAGGGTAACTACGAGCAGTACTTC

d_call: NA
j_call: TRBJ1-6
clone_size: many
v_call: TRBV12-3/TRBV12-4
cdr3_aa: CASKREGFNSPLHF
cdr3_nt: TGTGCCAGCAAACGGGAGGGATTTAATTCACCCCTCCACTTT

d_call: TRBD2
j_call: TRBJ2-1
clone_size: NA
v_call: TRBV27
cdr3_aa: CASSLAGVPPNEQFF
cdr3_nt: TGTGCCAGCAGTCTAGCGGGGGTACCACCTAATGAGCAGTTCTTC

d_call: NA
j_call: TRBJ2-3
clone_size: few
v_call: TRBV7-9
cdr3_aa: CASSITSLDTQYF
cdr3_nt: TGTGCCAGCAGCATCACTTCTCTAGATACGCAGTATTTT

d_call: TRBD1
j_call: TRBJ1-6
clone_size: NA
v_call: TRBV7-8
cdr3_aa: CASSIGQGIHSPLHF
cdr3_nt: TGTGCCAGCAGCATCGGACAGGGGATCCATTCACCCCTCCACTTT

d_call: TRBD2
j_call: TRBJ2-1
clone_size: NA
v_call: TRBV7-3
cdr3_aa: CASRLSGGHRGEQFF
cdr3_nt: TGTGCCAGCAGACTTAGCGGGGGACATCGGGGTGAGCAGTTCTTC

d_call: TRBD1
j_call: TRBJ2-1
clone_size: few
v_call: TRBV18
cdr3_aa: CASSPRGARGHNEQFF
cdr3_nt: TGTGCCAGCTCACCCCGGGGCGCGAGGGGGCACAATGAGCAGTTCTTC

d_call: TRBD2
j_call: TRBJ2-3
clone_size: NA
v_call: TRBV25-1
cdr3_aa: CASSPERTSGGSADTQYF
cdr3_nt: TGTGCCAGCAGCCCTGAGAGAACTAGCGGGGGTTCAGCAGATACGCAGTATTTT

d_call: TRBD2
j_call: TRBJ2-1
clone_size: NA
v_call: TRBV7-8
cdr3_aa: CASSPISGLAYEQFF
cdr3_nt: TGTGCCAGCAGCCCTATCTCGGGACTAGCTTATGAGCAGTTCTTC

d_call: TRBD2
j_call: TRBJ2-1
clone_size: NA
v_call: TRBV7-3
cdr3_aa: CASSFELAVRHEQFF
cdr3_nt: TGTGCCAGCAGCTTTGAACTAGCGGTCCGCCATGAGCAGTTCTTC

d_call: NA
j_call: TRBJ2-7
clone_size: NA
v_call: TRBV6-6
cdr3_aa: CATRAETGNLYEQYF
cdr3_nt: TGTGCCACCAGAGCTGAAACAGGGAACCTTTACGAGCAGTACTTC

d_call: NA
j_call: TRBJ2-2
clone_size: NA
v_call: TRBV18
cdr3_aa: CASSPADILNTGELFF
cdr3_nt: TGTGCCAGCTCACCAGCGGACATATTGAACACCGGGGAGCTGTTTTTT

d_call: NA
j_call: TRBJ1-2
clone_size: NA
v_call: TRBV2
cdr3_aa: CASPGVYYGYTF
cdr3_nt: TGTGCCAGCCCAGGGGTATACTATGGCTACACCTTC

d_call: NA
j_call: TRBJ2-3
clone_size: few
v_call: TRBV7-8
cdr3_aa: CASSLGTATDTQYF
cdr3_nt: TGTGCCAGCAGCTTAGGGACTGCCACAGATACGCAGTATTTT

d_call: NA
j_call: TRBJ2-5
clone_size: once
v_call: TRBV4-1
cdr3_aa: CASSRADKETQYF
cdr3_nt: TGCGCCAGCAGCCGGGCCGACAAAGAGACCCAGTACTTC

d_call: TRBD2
j_call: TRBJ2-7
clone_size: few
v_call: TRBV4-1
cdr3_aa: CASSQIAGDIYEQYF
cdr3_nt: TGCGCCAGCAGCCAGATAGCGGGGGACATCTACGAGCAGTACTTC

d_call: TRBD1
j_call: TRBJ1-5
clone_size: NA
v_call: TRBV6-5
cdr3_aa: CASSLQGGYGPQHF
cdr3_nt: TGTGCCAGCAGCCTGCAGGGGGGGTACGGGCCCCAGCATTTT

d_call: TRBD1
j_call: TRBJ2-1
clone_size: NA
v_call: TRBV4-3
cdr3_aa: CASSQQDRLKGAIHNEQFF
cdr3_nt: TGCGCCAGCAGCCAACAAGATCGTCTAAAGGGGGCCATCCACAATGAGCAGTTCTTC

d_call: NA
j_call: TRBJ2-4
clone_size: few
v_call: TRBV5-4
cdr3_aa: CASSLVPTDLNIQYF
cdr3_nt: TGTGCCAGCAGCTTGGTGCCCACCGACCTAAACATTCAGTACTTC

d_call: NA
j_call: TRBJ1-4
clone_size: many
v_call: TRBV6-5
cdr3_aa: CASGRREKLFF
cdr3_nt: TGTGCCTCCGGCAGGCGTGAAAAACTGTTTTTT

d_call: NA
j_call: TRBJ2-7
clone_size: many
v_call: TRBV6-2/TRBV6-3
cdr3_aa: CASNSDTYEQYF
cdr3_nt: TGTGCCAGCAACTCCGATACCTACGAGCAGTACTTC

d_call: NA
j_call: TRBJ1-2
clone_size: NA
v_call: TRBV18
cdr3_aa: CASQRTGSDYGYTF
cdr3_nt: TGTGCCAGCCAACGAACGGGGTCGGATTATGGCTACACCTTC

d_call: TRBD1
j_call: TRBJ1-1
clone_size: few
v_call: TRBV5-4
cdr3_aa: CASSSGQAGGEAFF
cdr3_nt: TGTGCCAGCAGCTCGGGACAGGCCGGCGGTGAAGCTTTCTTT

d_call: NA
j_call: TRBJ2-5
clone_size: few
v_call: TRBV24-1
cdr3_aa: CATSARHQETQYF
cdr3_nt: TGTGCCACCAGTGCTCGTCATCAGGAGACCCAGTACTTC

d_call: NA
j_call: TRBJ1-1
clone_size: few
v_call: TRBV7-9
cdr3_aa: CASSLSRDTAFF
cdr3_nt: TGTGCCAGCAGCTTAAGCCGGGACACGGCTTTCTTT

d_call: NA
j_call: TRBJ2-7
clone_size: many
v_call: TRBV7-9
cdr3_aa: CASSLLRDADF
cdr3_nt: TGTGCCAGCAGCTTACTCCGGGACGCAGACTTC

d_call: TRBD1
j_call: TRBJ1-2
clone_size: few
v_call: TRBV7-9
cdr3_aa: CASSLERVGGNGYTF
cdr3_nt: TGTGCCAGCAGCTTAGAGCGGGTAGGGGGCAATGGCTACACCTTC

d_call: NA
j_call: TRBJ1-1
clone_size: NA
v_call: TRBV6-5
cdr3_aa: CASSYSIVNTEAFF
cdr3_nt: TGTGCCAGCAGTTACTCGATAGTGAACACTGAAGCTTTCTTT

d_call: TRBD2
j_call: TRBJ2-3
clone_size: many
v_call: TRBV28
cdr3_aa: CASSPTGGGPATDTQYF
cdr3_nt: TGTGCCAGCAGTCCCACGGGGGGGGGTCCCGCAACTGATACGCAGTATTTT

d_call: NA
j_call: TRBJ1-1
clone_size: few
v_call: TRBV19
cdr3_aa: CASSVSPMTEAFF
cdr3_nt: TGTGCCAGTAGTGTCAGCCCCATGACTGAAGCTTTCTTT

d_call: NA
j_call: TRBJ1-1
clone_size: NA
v_call: TRBV20-1
cdr3_aa: CSAREPMRGNTEAFF
cdr3_nt: TGCAGTGCTAGAGAACCTATGAGAGGGAACACTGAAGCTTTCTTT

d_call: TRBD1
j_call: TRBJ2-5
clone_size: NA
v_call: TRBV7-9
cdr3_aa: CASSLLGTDQETQYF
cdr3_nt: TGTGCCAGCAGCTTACTCGGGACAGATCAAGAGACCCAGTACTTC

d_call: NA
j_call: TRBJ1-1
clone_size: few
v_call: TRBV27
cdr3_aa: CASRSGPRDTEAFF
cdr3_nt: TGTGCCAGCAGATCGGGACCTCGGGACACTGAAGCTTTCTTT